This TCR beta chain appears in the sequencing data of a study of identical twins. V was shortened by 5 bases and J by 5 bases, with 15 bases between the two germline ends. Germline lookup yields CDR1 MDHEN and CDR2 SYDVKM. CDR3 length: 15 residues. Healthy Caucasians were all of the donors. TCRdb redid the calling of the 5' RACE reads with MiXCR, one entry per CDR3 protein. The table records 400,000 to 650,000 distinct CDR3 sequences, approximately 22% of them present only once. Points from the study as a whole: Excess sharing between twins was weaker in beta out-of-frame sequences. Models underestimated how often monozygotic twins shared out-of-frame TCR alpha.

Comment on this clonotype: The target antigen is unknown.

The sample was also reused in another study, on T cells expressing NK-cell markers. That study adds: Sorted T-cell subsets CD3+CD56+NKG2C+, CD3+CD56+NKG2C- and CD3+CD56-NKG2C+ were TCR beta-sequenced.

Sequenced material: CD4+ T cells sorted from blood. The chain employs TRBV28 and TRBJ2-2; a weak D match, TRBD2 (5 bases). The receptor's source is a woman younger than 35 in good health. Written as DNA, the CDR3 is TGTGCCAGCAGTCGCCCAGTGAGGGTAACCGGGGAGCTGTTTTTT. Translation: CASSRPVRVTGELFF. The variable domain in full, with the rest retrieved from reference TRBV28 and TRBJ2-2, is DVKVTQSSRYLVKRTGEKVFLECVQDMDHENMFWYRQDPGLGLRLIYFSYDVKMKEKGDIPEGYSVSREKKERFSLILESASTNQTSMYLCASSRPVRVTGELFFGEGSRLTVL.